The count of the clone carrying this T cell receptor (beta chain) is one. The data belong to a study of brain T cells in children with intractable seizures. Sequencing was limited to surgery cases with top T cell transcript signatures in brain tissue. Patients received at least one anti-epileptic drug before surgery. Produced via immunoSEQ multiplex PCR; TCRdb's table is partial and in-frame only. This table holds about 40,000 clones, approximately 90% found once. Germline V gives CDR1 LGHDT, CDR2 YNNKEL (reference sequence). This CDR3 region has 15 residues. Trimming removed 7 bases from V and 2 bases from J, with 17 bases in between.

The J gene is TRBJ1-1, the V gene TRBV3-1 (or the pseudogene TRBV3-2); D may be TRBD1 (5 bases). The source was peripheral blood, collected at surgery. The receptor comes from a girl aged 2 to 9 with tuberous sclerosis and intractable seizures. This CDR3 is CASTITGASNTEAFF. In DNA, the CDR3 is TGTGCCAGCACCATCACCGGGGCTTCCAACACTGAAGCTTTCTTT.